Following are 14 T cell receptor beta chains from one sample sequenced in a study of T cells in Graves' hyperthyroidism and ophthalmopathy. From RNA transcripts, TCR beta CDR3 regions were amplified. First-round RT-PCR with HTBI primers amplified the TCR CDR3 region. TCRdb called the multiplex PCR reads again in MiXCR, with one record for every CDR3 protein. The sample has 300,000 to 350,000 distinct CDR3 sequences, roughly 17% seen once. Sequenced material: blood. Receptor source: a man aged 25-40 years with Graves' hyperthyroidism.

Many counts were recorded for this clonotype. The rearrangement joins TRBV5-4 to TRBJ2-7; TRBD1 matches 7 bases. The CDR3 has 13 residues. Germline CDR1 SGHNT, CDR2 YYREEE (reference sequence). V was pared by 4 bases and J by 2 bases, with 3 bases of the junction left unmatched. The CDR3 coding sequence is TGTGCCAGCAGCCGGGACAGCACCTACGAGCAGTACTTC. Translated: CASSRDSTYEQYF.

This clonotype was recorded many times. The chain combines TRBV11-2 with TRBJ1-3; TRBD1 aligns across 7 bases. Germline V lookup: CDR1 SGHAT, CDR2 FQNNGV. This CDR3 is built from 16 residues. The V and J ends lost 4 bases and 0 bases, in that order; junction bases with no gene match: 6. The CDR3 is CASSSPGDSSGNTIYF. The CDR3 bases are TGTGCCAGCAGCTCCCCGGGGGACAGCTCTGGAAACACCATATATTTT. The whole variable domain, remainder taken from reference TRBV11-2 and TRBJ1-3, is EAGVAQSPRYKIIEKRQSVAFWCNPISGHATLYWYQQILGQGPKLLIQFQNNGVVDDSQLPKDRFSAERLKGVDSTLKIQPAKLEDSAVYLCASSSPGDSSGNTIYFGEGSWLTVV.

This clonotype was seen a handful of times. The rearrangement links TRBV11-2 to TRBJ2-1; D unclear. The CDR3 loop spans 13 amino acids. Trimming left V 5 bases short and J 4 bases short, with 9 bases between. CDR1 is SGHAT, CDR2 FQNNGV, per germline. As DNA, the CDR3 is TGTGCCAGCAGCCGGACGCAGTACAATGAGCAGTTCTTC. Translation gives CASSRTQYNEQFF.

The chain carries TRBV6-5 and TRBJ2-2, with 10 bases identical to TRBD2. This CDR3 comprises 15 residues. Germline trimming cut 4 bases from V and 3 bases from J; bases unmatched to any gene: 2. Germline V lookup: CDR1 MNHEY, CDR2 SVGAGI. The CDR3 reads CASSSGTSDTGELFF. CDR3 DNA: TGTGCCAGCAGTTCCGGGACTAGCGACACCGGGGAGCTGTTTTTT.

There are many counts of this clonotype. The chain is built from TRBV5-1 and TRBJ1-1; the D gene is possibly TRBD1 (6 bases). The CDR3 extends over 13 amino acids. Germline CDR1 and CDR2: SGHRS and YFSETQ. Trimming took 0 bases from V and 8 from J, leaving 11 bases between them. The DNA for the CDR3 is TGCGCCAGCAGCTTGGAGGAGGGGGAGGAAGCTTTCTTT. Residues: CASSLEEGEEAFF.

This clonotype appeared many times. The chain recombines TRBV12-3 or TRBV12-4 with TRBJ1-3; the D gene is possibly TRBD1 (5 bases). The CDR3 is 13 residues long. V lost 3 bases and J 8 bases, leaving 11 bases between the germline ends. CDR3 DNA: TGTGCCAGCAGTTTCGGGGCGTTGGACACCATATATTTT. Its translation is CASSFGALDTIYF.

In the case of this clonotype: With a much larger clone just one base away, this may be a read error. The rearrangement links TRBV6-1 to TRBJ2-1; no firm D call. This CDR3 has 13 amino acids. The V end lost 11 bases, the J end lost 0 bases, and 11 bases lay between the germline ends. CDR1 and CDR2 (germline): MNHNS, SASEGT. In nucleotides, the CDR3 is TGTGCCGCCACACGTAGCTCCTACAATGAGCAGTTCTTC. Residues: CAATRSSYNEQFF.

CDR3 DNA sequence: TGTGCCAGCAGGGGGACAGGGGGTCAGCCCCAGCATTTT. This sequence encodes CASRGTGGQPQHF. The genes are TRBV6-1 and TRBJ1-5, with 11 bases identical to TRBD1. V lost 6 bases and J lost 6; bases outside the gene matches: 1. This CDR3 has 13 amino acids. CDR1 is MNHNS, CDR2 SASEGT, per germline.

In this sample, this clonotype turned up a few times. V usage is TRBV6-2 or TRBV6-3 and J usage is TRBJ1-6; TRBD1 aligns across 8 bases. The CDR3 is made up of 15 amino acids. Germline trimming cut 6 bases from V and 9 bases from J; bases unmatched to any gene: 10. Germline V gene data show CDR1 as MNHEY and CDR2 as SVGEGT. In DNA, the CDR3 is TGTGCCAGCAGAAAATCCGGACAGGGTGGTTCACCCCTCCACTTT. Residues: CASRKSGQGGSPLHF.

The chain recombines TRBV19 with TRBJ2-3; 11 nucleotides agree with TRBD1. Per the germline V gene, CDR1 is LNHDA and CDR2 is SQIVND (reference sequence). V dropped 6 bases and J dropped 4; count of bases not matched to a gene: 6. CDR3 length: 15 residues. The CDR3 DNA follows: TGTGCCAGTAGCCTGGACAGGGGGCTGGCAGATACGCAGTATTTT. The encoded protein is CASSLDRGLADTQYF.

This clonotype has ten or more counts. The rearrangement links TRBV11-2 to TRBJ2-7; possible D gene TRBD1, 5 bases. The CDR3 has 14 residues. Germline V CDR1 and CDR2: SGHAT, FQNNGV. V was trimmed by 5 bases and J by 2 bases, leaving 13 bases between them. CDR3 sequence reads: CASSRLIGAYEQYF. CDR3 DNA sequence: TGTGCCAGCAGCCGTCTCATAGGGGCCTACGAGCAGTACTTC.

This clonotype was detected ten times or more. The CDR3 loop is CASSHAGVNNEQFF. In nucleotides, the CDR3 is TGTGCCAGCAGCCACGCTGGTGTGAACAATGAGCAGTTCTTC. The rearrangement uses TRBV3-1 and TRBJ2-1; unclear D gene. Trimming pared 3 bases from V and 5 bases from J, leaving 11 bases between. This CDR3 spans 14 amino acids. Germline V gene sequence: CDR1 LGHDT, CDR2 YNNKEL (reference sequence).

The sample holds a few counts of this clonotype. This rearrangement joins TRBV5-1 to TRBJ2-5, with TRBD2 identical over 10 bases. Germline V gene lookup returns CDR1 SGHRS and CDR2 YFSETQ. The CDR3 sequence is 16 residues long. Unmatched junction bases numbered 8, after V lost 4 bases and J lost 2 bases. The CDR3 bases are TGCGCCAGCAGCCCCGCCCCTAGCGGGGGACAAGAGACCCAGTACTTC. Translated, it gives CASSPAPSGGQETQYF.

The gene calls are TRBV11-3 and TRBJ2-1; 7 positions match TRBD2. Germline CDR1 is SGHNT and CDR2 is YENEEA. Trimming cost V 5 bases and J 8 bases; bases outside gene matches: 18. This CDR3 comprises 17 residues. CDR3 bases: TGTGCCAGCAGCCAAAAACGGTGGGAGGGGCCAAAGGATGAGCAGTTCTTC. Protein: CASSQKRWEGPKDEQFF.